This passage covers 7 T cell receptor beta chains from one sample sequenced in a study of T cell responses to AZD1222 COVID-19 vaccine. The protocol was immunoSEQ multiplex PCR, while the TCRdb copy is restricted to in-frame clones and leaves out a portion. The table shows more than 120,000 clones, with approximately 90% occurring only once. The specimen comprised peripheral blood, sampled 28 days after the second AZD1222 dose. The receptors originated from an adult who received the AZD1222 COVID-19 vaccine.

This clone was picked up one time. This chain links TRBV14 with TRBJ1-4; D not certain. V lost 6 bases, J lost 0 bases, and 11 bases lay in between. There are 15 residues in the CDR3. Germline V CDR1 and CDR2: SGHDN, FVKESK. This CDR3 is CASSVLLATNEKLFF. As DNA, the CDR3 is TGTGCCAGCAGTGTGCTACTTGCAACTAATGAAAAACTGTTTTTT. Full variable domain (outside the CDR3, taken from reference TRBV14 and TRBJ1-4): EAGVTQFPSHSVIEKGQTVTLRCDPISGHDNLYWYRRVMGKEIKFLLHFVKESKQDESGMPNNRFLAERTGGTYSTLKVQPAELEDSGVYFCASSVLLATNEKLFFGSGTQLSVL.

This chain uses TRBV7-8 with TRBJ1-6, with D unresolved. The ends were cut back, 5 bases at V and 7 bases at J, with 6 bases in the middle. The CDR3 is 12 residues long. Germline loops: CDR1 SGHVS, CDR2 FQNEAQ. The CDR3 is CASSQGNSPLHF. In nucleotides, the CDR3 is TGTGCCAGCAGCCAAGGGAATTCACCCCTCCACTTT. The full variable domain, in which reference TRBV7-8 and TRBJ1-6 provide the parts outside the CDR3, is GAGVSQSPRYKVAKRGQDVALRCDPISGHVSLFWYQQALGQGPEFLTYFQNEAQLDKSGLPSDRFFAERPEGSVSTLKIQRTQQEDSAVYLCASSQGNSPLHFGNGTRLTVT.

The chain recombines TRBV30 with TRBJ1-1; 9 bases agree with TRBD1. J lost 1 base, V lost 2 bases, and 2 bases had no gene match. The CDR3 runs to 14 residues. Germline lookup yields CDR1 GTSNPN and CDR2 SVGIG (reference sequence). CDR3 sequence: CAWSLDRGNTEAFF. CDR3 DNA: TGTGCCTGGAGTTTGGACAGGGGGAACACTGAAGCTTTCTTT.

The V and J genes are TRBV19 and TRBJ1-2; D gene unclear. Looked up from germline, CDR1 is LNHDA and CDR2 is SQIVND (reference sequence). The CDR3 loop spans 14 amino acids. Trimming removed 4 bases at V and 8 bases at J, with 17 bases between. The CDR3 DNA follows: TGTGCCAGTAGTAAGGGCGGAGGAGTTTCGGGCTACACCTTC. Translation: CASSKGGGVSGYTF.

The rearrangement joins TRBV29-1 to TRBJ1-2, with D maybe TRBD1 (6 bases). Germline CDR1 SQVTM, CDR2 ANQGSEA. The CDR3 is 16 residues long. V was clipped by 4 bases and J by 8 bases, with 26 bases between them. Here the CDR3 DNA reads TGCAGCGTTGTCCCAAACCTCGACCTTCCAGGGGAGGGCTACACCTTC. Its translation is CSVVPNLDLPGEGYTF.

This chain joins TRBV5-5 and TRBJ2-3; D not certain. Trimming stripped 7 bases from V and 5 bases from J, with 26 bases between. The CDR3 extends over 17 amino acids. Germline values: CDR1 SGHKS, CDR2 YYEKEE (reference sequence). The CDR3 sequence is CASPLAPGWRKVDTQYF. CDR3 DNA: TGTGCCAGCCCATTGGCCCCGGGTTGGCGGAAGGTAGATACGCAGTATTTT.

The CDR3 DNA reads TGTGCCAGCCACGCCGGGGGGACTTCTCAGCCCCAGCATTTT. This encodes CASHAGGTSQPQHF. The J gene is TRBJ1-5, the V gene TRBV28; weak D call: TRBD1 (5 bases). CDR3 length: 14 amino acids. V lost 8 bases to trimming and J lost 6 bases, with 17 bases between them. Per the germline V gene, CDR1 is MDHEN and CDR2 is SYDVKM.